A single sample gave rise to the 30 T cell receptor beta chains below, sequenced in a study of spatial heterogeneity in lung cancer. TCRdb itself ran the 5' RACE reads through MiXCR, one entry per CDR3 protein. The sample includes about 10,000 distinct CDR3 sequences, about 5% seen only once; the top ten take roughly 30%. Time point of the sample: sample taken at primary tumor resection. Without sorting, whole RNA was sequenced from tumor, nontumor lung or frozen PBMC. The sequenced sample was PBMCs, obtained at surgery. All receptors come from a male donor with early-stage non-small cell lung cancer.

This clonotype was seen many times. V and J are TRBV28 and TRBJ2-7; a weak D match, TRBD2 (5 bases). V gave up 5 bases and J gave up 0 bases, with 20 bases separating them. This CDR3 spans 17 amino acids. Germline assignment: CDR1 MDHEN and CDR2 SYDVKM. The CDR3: CASSSQVGGFSSYEQYF. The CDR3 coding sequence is TGTGCCAGCAGTAGTCAGGTTGGCGGGTTTAGCTCCTACGAGCAGTACTTC. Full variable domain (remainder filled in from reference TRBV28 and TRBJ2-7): DVKVTQSSRYLVKRTGEKVFLECVQDMDHENMFWYRQDPGLGLRLIYFSYDVKMKEKGDIPEGYSVSREKKERFSLILESASTNQTSMYLCASSSQVGGFSSYEQYFGPGTRLTVT.

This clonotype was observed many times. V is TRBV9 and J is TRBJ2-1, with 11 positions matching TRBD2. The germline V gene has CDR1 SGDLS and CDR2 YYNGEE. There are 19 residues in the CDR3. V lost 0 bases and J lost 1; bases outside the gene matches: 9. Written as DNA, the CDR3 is TGTGCCAGCAGCGTAGGAGGTAGCGGGGGGGCAGCGTCCTACAATGAGCAGTTCTTC. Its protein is CASSVGGSGGAASYNEQFF.

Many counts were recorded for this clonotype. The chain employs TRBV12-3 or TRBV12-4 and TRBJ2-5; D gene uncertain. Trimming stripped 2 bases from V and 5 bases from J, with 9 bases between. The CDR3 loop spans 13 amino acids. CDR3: CASSLRIGETQYF. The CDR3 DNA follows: TGTGCCAGCAGTTTAAGGATAGGGGAGACCCAGTACTTC.

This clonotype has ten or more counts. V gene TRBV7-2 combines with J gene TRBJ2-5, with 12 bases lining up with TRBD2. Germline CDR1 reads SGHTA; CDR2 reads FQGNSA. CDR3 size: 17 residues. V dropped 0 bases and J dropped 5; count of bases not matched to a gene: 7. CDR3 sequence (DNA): TGTGCCAGCAGCTTAGCTCCTAGCGGGGGGGGTCGGGAGACCCAGTACTTC. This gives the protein CASSLAPSGGGRETQYF.

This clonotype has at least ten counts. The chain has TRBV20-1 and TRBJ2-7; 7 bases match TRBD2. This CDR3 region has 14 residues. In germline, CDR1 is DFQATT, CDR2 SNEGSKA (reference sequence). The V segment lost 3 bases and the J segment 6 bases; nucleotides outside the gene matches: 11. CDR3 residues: CSASPSGKYVEQYF. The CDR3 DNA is TGCAGTGCTAGTCCTAGCGGAAAGTACGTCGAGCAGTACTTC.

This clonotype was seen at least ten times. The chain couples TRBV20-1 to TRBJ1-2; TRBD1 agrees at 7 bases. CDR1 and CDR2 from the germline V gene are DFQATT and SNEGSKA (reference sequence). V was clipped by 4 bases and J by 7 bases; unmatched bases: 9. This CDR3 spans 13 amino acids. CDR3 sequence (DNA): TGCAGTGCTAACCCTACAGGGGTAGGTGGCTACACCTTC. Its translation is CSANPTGVGGYTF.

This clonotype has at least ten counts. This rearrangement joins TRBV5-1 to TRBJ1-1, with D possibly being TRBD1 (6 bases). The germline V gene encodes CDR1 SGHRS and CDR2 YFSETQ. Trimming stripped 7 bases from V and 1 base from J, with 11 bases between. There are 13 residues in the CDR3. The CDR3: CASSRQANTEAFF. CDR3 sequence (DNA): TGCGCCAGCTCCCGACAGGCGAACACTGAAGCTTTCTTT. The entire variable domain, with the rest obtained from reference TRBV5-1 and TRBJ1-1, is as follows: KAGVTQTPRYLIKTRGQQVTLSCSPISGHRSVSWYQQTPGQGLQFLFEYFSETQRNKGNFPGRFSGRQFSNSRSEMNVSTLELGDSALYLCASSRQANTEAFFGQGTRLTVV.

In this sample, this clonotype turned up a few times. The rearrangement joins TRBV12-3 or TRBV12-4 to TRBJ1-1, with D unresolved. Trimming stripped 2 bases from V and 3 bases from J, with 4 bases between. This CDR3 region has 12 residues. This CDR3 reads CASSLSYTEAFF. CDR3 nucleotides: TGTGCCAGCAGTTTATCCTACACTGAAGCTTTCTTT.

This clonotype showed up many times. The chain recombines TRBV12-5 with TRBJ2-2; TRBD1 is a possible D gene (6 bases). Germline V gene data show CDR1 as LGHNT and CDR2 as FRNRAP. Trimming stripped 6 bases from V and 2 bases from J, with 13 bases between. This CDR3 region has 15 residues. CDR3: CASGEQGYNTGELFF. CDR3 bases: TGTGCTAGTGGAGAACAGGGATACAACACCGGGGAGCTGTTTTTT.

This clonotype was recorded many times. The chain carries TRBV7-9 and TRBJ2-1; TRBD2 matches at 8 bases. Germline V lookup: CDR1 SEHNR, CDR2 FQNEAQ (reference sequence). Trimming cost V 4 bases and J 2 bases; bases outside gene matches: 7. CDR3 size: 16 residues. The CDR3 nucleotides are TGTGCCAGCAGCTCCTCTAGCGGGTACCCCTACAATGAGCAGTTCTTC. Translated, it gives CASSSSSGYPYNEQFF.

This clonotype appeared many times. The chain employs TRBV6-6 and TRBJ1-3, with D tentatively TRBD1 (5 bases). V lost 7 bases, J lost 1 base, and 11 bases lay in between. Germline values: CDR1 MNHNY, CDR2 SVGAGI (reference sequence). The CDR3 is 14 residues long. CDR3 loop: CASKPGGSGNTIYF. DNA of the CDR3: TGTGCCAGCAAGCCCGGGGGATCTGGAAACACCATATATTTT.

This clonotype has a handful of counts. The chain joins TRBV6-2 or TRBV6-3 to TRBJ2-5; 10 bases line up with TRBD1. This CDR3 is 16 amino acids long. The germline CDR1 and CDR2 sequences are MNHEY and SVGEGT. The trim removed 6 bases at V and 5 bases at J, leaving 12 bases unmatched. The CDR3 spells CASSPGQGVFSETQYF. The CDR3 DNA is TGTGCCAGCAGCCCCGGACAGGGGGTCTTTTCGGAGACCCAGTACTTC.

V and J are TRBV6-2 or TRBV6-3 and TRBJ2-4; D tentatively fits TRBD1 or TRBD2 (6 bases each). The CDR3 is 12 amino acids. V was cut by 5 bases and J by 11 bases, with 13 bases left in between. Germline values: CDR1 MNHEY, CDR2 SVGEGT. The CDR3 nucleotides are TGTGCCAGCAGTCGCGGGACAAATCTTCAGTACTTC. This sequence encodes CASSRGTNLQYF.

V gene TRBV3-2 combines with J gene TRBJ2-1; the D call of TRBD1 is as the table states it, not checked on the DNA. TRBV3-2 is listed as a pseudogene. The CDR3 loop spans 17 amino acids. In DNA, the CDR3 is TGTGCCAGCAGCTCATCTCTTAGAAAGGGAAAGGACAATGAGCAGTTCTTC. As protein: CASSSSLRKGKDNEQFF.

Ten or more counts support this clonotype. This CDR3 is CSVPGGSGANVLTF. DNA for the CDR3: TGCAGCGTCCCGGGGGGATCTGGGGCCAACGTCCTGACTTTC. This rearrangement joins TRBV29-1 to TRBJ2-6; TRBD2 agrees at 7 bases. This CDR3 has 14 residues. Trimming at V came to 6 bases and at J to 1 base, leaving 3 bases not matched to a gene. Germline CDR1 reads SQVTM; CDR2 reads ANQGSEA.

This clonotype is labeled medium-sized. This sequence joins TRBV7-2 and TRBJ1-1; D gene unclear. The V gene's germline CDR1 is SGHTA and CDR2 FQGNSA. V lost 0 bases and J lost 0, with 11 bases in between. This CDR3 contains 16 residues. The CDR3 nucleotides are TGTGCCAGCAGCTTAGCGGGAGCTAGCATGAACACTGAAGCTTTCTTT. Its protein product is CASSLAGASMNTEAFF.

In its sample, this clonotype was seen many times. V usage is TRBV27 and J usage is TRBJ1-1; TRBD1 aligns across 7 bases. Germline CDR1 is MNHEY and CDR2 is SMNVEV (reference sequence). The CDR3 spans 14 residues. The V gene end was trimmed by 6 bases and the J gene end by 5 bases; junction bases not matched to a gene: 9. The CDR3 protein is CASRGRTGGTEAFF. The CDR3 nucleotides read TGTGCCAGCAGGGGACGGACAGGCGGGACTGAAGCTTTCTTT.

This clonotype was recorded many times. In nucleotides, the CDR3 is TGCAGTGCTAGAGCCCCACAGGGGGCTAATCGCGGCAATGAGCAGTTCTTC. Translation gives CSARAPQGANRGNEQFF. The rearrangement joins TRBV20-1 to TRBJ2-1; 9 nucleotides agree with TRBD1. J was trimmed by 6 bases and V by 1 base; bases with no gene match: 13. Per the germline V gene, CDR1 is DFQATT and CDR2 is SNEGSKA (reference sequence). There are 17 residues in the CDR3.

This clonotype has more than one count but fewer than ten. The CDR3: CSVVPRGRGQETQYF. The CDR3 DNA reads TGCAGCGTTGTCCCCAGGGGGCGCGGACAAGAGACCCAGTACTTC. V gene TRBV29-1 combines with J gene TRBJ2-5; TRBD1 matches 8 bases. The CDR3 has 15 residues. With V trimmed by 4 bases and J by 2 bases, 9 bases remained unmatched. The germline V gene encodes CDR1 SQVTM and CDR2 ANQGSEA.

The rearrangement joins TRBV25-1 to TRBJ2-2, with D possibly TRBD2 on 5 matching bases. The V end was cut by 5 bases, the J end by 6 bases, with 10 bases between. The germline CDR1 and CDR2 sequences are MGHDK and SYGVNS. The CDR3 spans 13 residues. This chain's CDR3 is CASSFSEAGELFF. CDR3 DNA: TGTGCCAGCAGTTTCTCGGAGGCCGGGGAGCTGTTTTTT.

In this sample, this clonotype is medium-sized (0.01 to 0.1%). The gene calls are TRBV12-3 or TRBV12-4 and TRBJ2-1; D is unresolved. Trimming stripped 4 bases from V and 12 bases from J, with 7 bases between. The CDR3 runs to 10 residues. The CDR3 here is CASSYEVQFF. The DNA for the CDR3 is TGTGCCAGCAGTTACGAGGTGCAGTTCTTC.

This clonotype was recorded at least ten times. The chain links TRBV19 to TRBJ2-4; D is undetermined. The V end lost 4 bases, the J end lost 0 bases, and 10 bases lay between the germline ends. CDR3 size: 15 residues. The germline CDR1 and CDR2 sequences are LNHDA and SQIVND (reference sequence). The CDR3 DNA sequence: TGTGCCAGTAGTAATTCAGTGGTAGCCAAAAACATTCAGTACTTC. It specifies CASSNSVVAKNIQYF.

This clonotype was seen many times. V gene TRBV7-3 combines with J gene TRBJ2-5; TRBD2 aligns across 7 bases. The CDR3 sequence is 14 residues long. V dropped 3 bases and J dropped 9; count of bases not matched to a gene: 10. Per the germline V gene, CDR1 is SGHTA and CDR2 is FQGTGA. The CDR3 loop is CASSFGTNPTAQYF. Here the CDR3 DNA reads TGTGCCAGCAGCTTCGGGACTAACCCCACGGCCCAGTACTTC.

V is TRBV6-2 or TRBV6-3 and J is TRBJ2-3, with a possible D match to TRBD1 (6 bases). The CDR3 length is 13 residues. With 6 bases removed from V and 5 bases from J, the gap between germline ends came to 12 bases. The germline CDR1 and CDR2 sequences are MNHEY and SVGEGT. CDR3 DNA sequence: TGTGCCAGCAGGGGGGCGAACGAAGATACGCAGTATTTT. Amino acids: CASRGANEDTQYF.

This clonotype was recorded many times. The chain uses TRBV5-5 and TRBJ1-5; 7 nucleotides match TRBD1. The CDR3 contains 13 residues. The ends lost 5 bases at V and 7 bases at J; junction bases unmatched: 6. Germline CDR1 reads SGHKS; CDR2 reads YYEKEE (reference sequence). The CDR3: CASRTGVGQPQHF. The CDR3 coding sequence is TGTGCCAGCAGAACAGGGGTAGGGCAGCCCCAGCATTTT.

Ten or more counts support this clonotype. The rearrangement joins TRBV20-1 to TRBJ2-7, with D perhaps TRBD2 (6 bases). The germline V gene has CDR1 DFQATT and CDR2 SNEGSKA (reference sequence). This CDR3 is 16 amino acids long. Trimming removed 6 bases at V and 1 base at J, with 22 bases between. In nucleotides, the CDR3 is TGCAGTGCCCACCTAGGGACCAGCGGGCAGTCCTACGAGCAGTACTTC. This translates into CSAHLGTSGQSYEQYF.

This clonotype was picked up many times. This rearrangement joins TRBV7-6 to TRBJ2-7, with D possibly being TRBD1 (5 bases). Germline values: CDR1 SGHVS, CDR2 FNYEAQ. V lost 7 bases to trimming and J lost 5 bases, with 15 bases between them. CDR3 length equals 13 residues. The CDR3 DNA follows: TGTGCCAGCACCCTCAGGGCGTCCGACGAGCAGTACTTC. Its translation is CASTLRASDEQYF. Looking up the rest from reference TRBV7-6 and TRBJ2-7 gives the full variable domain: GAGVSQSPRYKVTKRGQDVALRCDPISGHVSLYWYRQALGQGPEFLTYFNYEAQQDKSGLPNDRFSAERPEGSISTLTIQRTEQRDSAMYRCASTLRASDEQYFGPGTRLTVT.

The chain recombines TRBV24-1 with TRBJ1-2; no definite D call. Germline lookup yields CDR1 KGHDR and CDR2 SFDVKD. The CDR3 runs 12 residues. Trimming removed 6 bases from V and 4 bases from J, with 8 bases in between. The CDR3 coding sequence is TGTGCCACCAGTTCCCACGGCTATGGCTACACCTTC. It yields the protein CATSSHGYGYTF.

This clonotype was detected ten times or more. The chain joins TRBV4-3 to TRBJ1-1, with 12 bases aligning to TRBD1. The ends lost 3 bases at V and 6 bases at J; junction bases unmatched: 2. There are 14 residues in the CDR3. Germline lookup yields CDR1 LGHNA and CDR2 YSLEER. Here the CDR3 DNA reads TGCGCCAGCAGCCACGGGACAGGGGGCCCTGAAGCTTTCTTT. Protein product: CASSHGTGGPEAFF.

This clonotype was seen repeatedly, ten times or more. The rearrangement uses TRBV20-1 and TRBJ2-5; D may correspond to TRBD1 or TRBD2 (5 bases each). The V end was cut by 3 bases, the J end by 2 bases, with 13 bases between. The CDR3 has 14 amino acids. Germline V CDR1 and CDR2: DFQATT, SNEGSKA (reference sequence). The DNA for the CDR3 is TGCAGTGCTAGGCCCGGGACCACACAAGAGACCCAGTACTTC. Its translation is CSARPGTTQETQYF.